Sequencing of this T cell receptor beta chain was carried out in a study of T cell changes during pregnancy in multiple sclerosis. The CDR3 has 14 amino acids. V shed 6 bases, J shed 3 bases, and the junction held 5 bases outside the gene matches. CDR1 and CDR2 from the germline V gene are LNHDA and SQIVND (reference sequence). Measured with immunoSEQ multiplex PCR; TCRdb has only the in-frame clones, and not every one. The sample includes approximately 99,000 clones, about 93% of them seen just once. This sequence was found in a female donor with multiple sclerosis, enrolled in a pregnancy study. The chain couples TRBV19 to TRBJ2-1; TRBD1 matches 7 bases. The material was peripheral blood, obtained after pregnancy. CDR3 coding DNA: TGTGCCAGTAGGCAGGGACAGTTCTACAATGAGCAGTTCTTC. Translating gives CASRQGQFYNEQFF.